Listed below are T cell receptor beta chains from one sample, sequenced in a study of shared clonotypes between healthy human individuals. Assay used: immunoSEQ multiplex PCR; TCRdb lists only in-frame clones, some missing. The table has about 2.1 million clones, around 95% seen once. The sequenced sample was naive CD8+ T cells from PBMCs. The origin of the receptors is a man in his late teens or twenties in good health. Some clones in this sample may be carry-over from other donors' samples. CDR3s include the opening cysteine and the closing phenylalanine or tryptophan. D genes are given only for firm matches. Not all rows give a size; the values are once, few, many and, for expanded clones, a class.

D gene	V gene	clone size	J gene	CDR3 protein	CDR3 DNA
TRBD1	TRBV27	.	TRBJ1-1	CASGMDRGYTEAFF	TGTGCCAGCGGAATGGACAGGGGTTATACTGAAGCTTTCTTT
.	TRBV28	.	TRBJ1-1	CASSFRQTEAFF	TGTGCCAGCAGTTTCAGACAGACTGAAGCTTTCTTT
TRBD2	TRBV19	once	TRBJ2-5	CATARTSGRVETQYF	TGTGCCACGGCCCGGACTAGCGGGAGGGTGGAGACCCAGTACTTC
.	TRBV27	.	TRBJ2-7	CASSLSVGDRAYEQYF	TGTGCCAGCAGTTTATCGGTCGGGGACCGGGCCTACGAGCAGTACTTC
.	TRBV7-6	once	TRBJ2-1	CASSLQGTSVWDEQFF	TGTGCCAGCAGCTTACAGGGGACTTCCGTCTGGGATGAGCAGTTCTTC
TRBD1	TRBV29-1	few	TRBJ1-1	CSVRGQGSEAFF	TGCAGCGTTCGCGGACAGGGGTCTGAAGCTTTCTTT
.	TRBV21-1	.	TRBJ2-6	CASSKDRGSGANVLTF	TGTGCCAGCAGCAAAGATAGAGGGTCTGGGGCCAACGTCCTGACTTTC
.	TRBV19	.	TRBJ2-4	CASSPPRAAKNIQYF	TGTGCCAGTAGTCCGCCCCGGGCAGCCAAAAACATTCAGTACTTC
TRBD2	TRBV28	.	TRBJ2-7	CASGPQGLAGDEQYF	TGTGCCAGCGGACCCCAAGGGCTAGCGGGTGACGAGCAGTACTTC
.	TRBV4-2	.	TRBJ2-7	CASSHSGGSEQYF	TGTGCCAGCAGCCACTCAGGGGGGAGCGAGCAGTACTTC
.	TRBV5-8	.	TRBJ1-2	CASRPAAFSGGYTF	TGTGCCAGCAGGCCCGCCGCCTTCTCCGGAGGCTACACCTTC
TRBD2	TRBV7-9	.	TRBJ2-5	CASSPRTSGWETQYF	TGTGCCAGCAGCCCGCGGACTAGCGGGTGGGAGACCCAGTACTTC
.	TRBV19	.	TRBJ2-5	CASGDWTVQETQYF	TGTGCCAGTGGGGATTGGACGGTTCAAGAGACCCAGTACTTC
.	TRBV4-3	.	TRBJ1-1	CASSQVTNGNTEAFF	TGCGCCAGCAGCCAAGTGACGAACGGGAACACTGAAGCTTTCTTT
.	TRBV6-5	.	TRBJ1-1	CASITGTPFEAFF	TGTGCCAGCATCACCGGGACACCGTTTGAAGCTTTCTTT
TRBD1	TRBV5-1	once	TRBJ2-3	CASSLVGGTGATDTQYF	TGCGCCAGCAGCTTGGTGGGCGGGACAGGGGCCACAGATACGCAGTATTTT
.	TRBV28	.	TRBJ2-5	CASSPVIGETQYF	TGTGCCAGCAGTCCAGTGATAGGGGAGACCCAGTACTTC
.	TRBV7-2	.	TRBJ1-1	CASSLSDPGEAFF	TGTGCCAGCAGCTTGTCGGACCCGGGGGAGGCTTTCTTT
.	TRBV2	.	TRBJ1-2	CASSDNWTRIPYGYTF	TGTGCCAGCAGTGACAATTGGACCCGAATCCCCTATGGCTACACCTTC
.	TRBV11-2	.	TRBJ2-7	CASSVGIPWGQYF	TGTGCCAGCAGCGTCGGGATCCCCTGGGGGCAGTACTTC
.	TRBV9	.	TRBJ2-1	CASNSGRAYNEQFF	TGTGCCAGCAACTCGGGCCGAGCCTACAATGAGCAGTTCTTC
TRBD2	TRBV4-2	.	TRBJ2-3	CASSQPLNPGGGTDTQYF	TGTGCCAGCAGCCAACCTCTTAACCCGGGAGGGGGGACAGATACGCAGTATTTT
.	TRBV4-1	.	TRBJ1-2	CASSQESWRSYTF	TGCGCCAGCAGCCAAGAGTCGTGGAGGAGCTACACCTTC
.	TRBV15	.	TRBJ1-1	CATSPPVYVNTEAFF	TGTGCCACCAGCCCTCCCGTTTATGTGAACACTGAAGCTTTCTTT
TRBD1	TRBV27	.	TRBJ1-1	CASSPRQGNTEAFF	TGTGCCAGCAGCCCACGACAGGGGAACACTGAAGCTTTCTTT
.	TRBV30	.	TRBJ2-1	CAWSSRIDEQFF	TGTGCCTGGAGTTCTAGAATCGATGAGCAGTTCTTC
TRBD1	TRBV27	.	TRBJ2-7	CASSFSQGVRSYEQYF	TGTGCCAGCAGTTTCTCCCAGGGGGTTAGGAGCTACGAGCAGTACTTC
.	TRBV9	.	TRBJ2-5	CASSSRASGLQETQYF	TGTGCCAGCAGCTCTAGAGCCAGCGGACTTCAAGAGACCCAGTACTTC
.	TRBV2	.	TRBJ1-4	CASSQPHQEEEKLFF	TGTGCCAGCAGTCAACCCCACCAGGAGGAAGAAAAACTGTTTTTT
.	TRBV25-1	.	TRBJ1-4	CASSEVRLDEKLFF	TGTGCCAGCAGTGAGGTCAGATTGGATGAAAAACTGTTTTTT
TRBD2	TRBV5-1	.	TRBJ2-2	CASSSLAGGVTGELFF	TGCGCCAGCAGCTCACTAGCGGGAGGGGTCACCGGGGAGCTGTTTTTT
TRBD1	TRBV6-1	.	TRBJ2-2	CASSARTGVITGELFF	TGTGCCAGCAGTGCACGGACAGGGGTTATCACCGGGGAGCTGTTTTTT
.	TRBV7-2	.	TRBJ2-3	CASSFMLDTQYF	TGTGCCAGCAGCTTCATGCTAGATACGCAGTATTTT
TRBD2	TRBV28	once	TRBJ2-7	CASSYPTSGGNSYEQYF	TGTGCCAGCAGTTACCCCACTAGCGGGGGGAACTCCTACGAGCAGTACTTC
TRBD2	TRBV12-5	.	TRBJ2-1	CASGTDTSGIRNEQFF	TGTGCTAGTGGTACAGACACTAGCGGGATAAGGAATGAGCAGTTCTTC
TRBD1	TRBV27	.	TRBJ2-5	CASSRGTGLQETQYF	TGTGCCAGCAGTAGGGGGACAGGTCTTCAAGAGACCCAGTACTTC
.	TRBV6-1	.	TRBJ1-3	CASSEGPLEGWNTIYF	TGTGCCAGCAGTGAAGGGCCCCTAGAGGGGTGGAACACCATATATTTT
.	TRBV7-9	.	TRBJ2-7	CASISGTLSYEQYF	TGTGCCAGCATATCCGGGACACTCTCCTACGAGCAGTACTTC
TRBD2	TRBV7-9	.	TRBJ2-1	CASSRSSSPGGTYNEQFF	TGTGCCAGCAGCCGTTCGTCGTCCCCGGGAGGGACTTACAATGAGCAGTTCTTC
TRBD2	TRBV9	.	TRBJ2-5	CASSEGDYSAETQYF	TGTGCCAGCAGCGAAGGGGACTACTCCGCGGAGACCCAGTACTTC
TRBD2	TRBV7-9	.	TRBJ2-2	CASSLVPAGFAGELFF	TGTGCCAGCAGCTTAGTTCCAGCGGGATTTGCCGGGGAGCTGTTTTTT
TRBD2	TRBV9	.	TRBJ2-1	CASGGTRRAHEQFF	TGTGCCAGCGGAGGGACTAGAAGGGCCCATGAGCAGTTCTTC
.	TRBV6-7	.	TRBJ1-1	CASSYLPRAGTEAFF	TGTGCCAGCAGTTATTTACCCAGAGCTGGCACTGAAGCTTTCTTT
TRBD2	TRBV28	.	TRBJ2-3	CASSKREGPGTDTQYF	TGTGCCAGCAGTAAGCGGGAGGGCCCGGGCACAGATACGCAGTATTTT
TRBD1	TRBV27	.	TRBJ2-7	CASSYSTGARIYEQYF	TGTGCCAGCAGCTATAGTACAGGGGCGAGGATTTACGAGCAGTACTTC
TRBD2	TRBV9	.	TRBJ2-5	CASSGGSRQETQYF	TGTGCCAGCAGCGGCGGGAGCCGGCAAGAGACCCAGTACTTC
.	TRBV28	.	TRBJ2-7	CASSRQDRITYEQYF	TGTGCCAGCAGTCGCCAAGACAGGATTACTTACGAGCAGTACTTC
TRBD1	TRBV5-6	.	TRBJ2-7	CASSLVSGGEQYF	TGTGCCAGCAGCTTGGTTTCAGGGGGCGAGCAGTACTTC
.	TRBV14	.	TRBJ2-1	CASSQVPQPQFF	TGTGCCAGCAGCCAAGTCCCCCAGCCCCAGTTCTTC
TRBD1	TRBV29-1	.	TRBJ2-1	CSVEGWTGLNEQFF	TGCAGCGTTGAGGGGTGGACAGGGCTCAATGAGCAGTTCTTC
TRBD1	TRBV19	once	TRBJ2-7	CASSQTGGSYEQYF	TGTGCCAGTAGCCAGACAGGGGGCTCCTACGAGCAGTACTTC
.	TRBV2	.	TRBJ1-1	CASWAPPGTEAFF	TGTGCCAGTTGGGCCCCCCCAGGGACTGAAGCTTTCTTT
.	TRBV13	.	TRBJ2-3	CASSPGQEYGTQYF	TGTGCCAGCAGCCCGGGCCAGGAGTACGGTACGCAGTATTTT
.	TRBV5-5	.	TRBJ1-4	CASSLAGRPTDEKLFF	TGTGCCAGCAGCTTGGCCGGGAGGCCGACGGATGAAAAACTGTTTTTT
TRBD2	TRBV7-9	.	TRBJ2-1	CASSLLAGGPGDEQFF	TGTGCCAGCAGCTTATTAGCGGGAGGGCCCGGCGATGAGCAGTTCTTC